These T cell receptor beta chains were read from a single sample in a study of T-cell reconstitution after alpha-beta-depleted transplantation in children. TCRdb re-analysed the PCR reads in MiXCR, keeping a single row per CDR3 protein. The sample has about a million distinct CDR3 sequences, under 30% seen once. Material: PBMCs, mostly from graft donor cells, obtained 360 days after TCRalphabeta/CD19-depleted stem cell transplant. These receptors were obtained from a boy under two years old who had a stem cell transplant for SCID, so the T cells may come from the graft donor. The CDR3 runs from the conserved cysteine through the conserved F or W. The D gene is left open where the match is weak.

J | V | D | CDR3
TRBJ2-4 | TRBV5-1 | TRBD1 | CASSLAGTGNIQYF
TRBJ2-7 | TRBV20-1 | . | CSADTTYEQYF
TRBJ2-1 | TRBV7-8 | . | CASSSNTRITGTENYNEQFF
TRBJ2-3 | TRBV11-3 | . | CASSVRGTRTDTQYF
TRBJ2-1 | TRBV29-1 | TRBD2 | CSVLGASGGAGEQFF
TRBJ2-1 | TRBV5-1 | TRBD1 | CASRQGQGSYNEQFF
TRBJ2-1 | TRBV24-1 | . | CATRGAGEQFF
TRBJ2-1 | TRBV7-8 | . | CASSSSTYFNEQFF
TRBJ1-5 | TRBV7-8 | . | CASSLGTSANQPQHF
TRBJ2-3 | TRBV7-2 | TRBD2 | CASSPGGGPSTDTQYF
TRBJ2-7 | TRBV28 | . | CASQKGSYEQYF
TRBJ2-7 | TRBV6-1 | . | CASSDQGWEQYF
TRBJ2-5 | TRBV6-2/TRBV6-3 | . | CASSYFGRETQYF
TRBJ2-7 | TRBV11-1 | . | CASSLNTGDYEQYF
TRBJ2-5 | TRBV9 | . | CASSAMQGETQYF
TRBJ2-3 | TRBV9 | TRBD2 | CASRGGASGEAVADTQYF
TRBJ2-1 | TRBV6-2/TRBV6-3 | TRBD2 | CASSYGAGGARNEQFF
TRBJ1-2 | TRBV7-8 | . | CASSLVGLQGRGYTF
TRBJ2-3 | TRBV10-3 | TRBD2 | CAISSSGGPSDTQYF
TRBJ2-4 | TRBV4-2 | . | CASSQGAGNTKNIQYF
TRBJ2-5 | TRBV7-2 | . | CASSPLIWGGETQYF
TRBJ2-7 | TRBV20-1 | . | CSARDRYPEAWGDHYEQYF